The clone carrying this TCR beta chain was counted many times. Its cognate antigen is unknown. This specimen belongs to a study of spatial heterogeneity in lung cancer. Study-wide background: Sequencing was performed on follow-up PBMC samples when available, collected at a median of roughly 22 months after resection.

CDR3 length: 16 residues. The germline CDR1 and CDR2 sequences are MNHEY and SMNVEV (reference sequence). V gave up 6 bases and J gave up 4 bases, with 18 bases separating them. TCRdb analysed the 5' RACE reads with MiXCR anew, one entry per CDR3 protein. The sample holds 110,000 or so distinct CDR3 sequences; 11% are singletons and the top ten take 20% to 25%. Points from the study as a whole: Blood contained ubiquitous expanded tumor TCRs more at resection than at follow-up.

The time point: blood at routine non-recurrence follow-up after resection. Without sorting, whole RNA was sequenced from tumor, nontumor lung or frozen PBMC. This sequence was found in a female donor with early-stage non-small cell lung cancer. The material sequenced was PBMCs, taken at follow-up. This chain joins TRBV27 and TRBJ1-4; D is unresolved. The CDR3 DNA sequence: TGTGCCAGCAGGCCCCTAGTCGTGACGCGTAATGAAAAACTGTTTTTT. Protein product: CASRPLVVTRNEKLFF.